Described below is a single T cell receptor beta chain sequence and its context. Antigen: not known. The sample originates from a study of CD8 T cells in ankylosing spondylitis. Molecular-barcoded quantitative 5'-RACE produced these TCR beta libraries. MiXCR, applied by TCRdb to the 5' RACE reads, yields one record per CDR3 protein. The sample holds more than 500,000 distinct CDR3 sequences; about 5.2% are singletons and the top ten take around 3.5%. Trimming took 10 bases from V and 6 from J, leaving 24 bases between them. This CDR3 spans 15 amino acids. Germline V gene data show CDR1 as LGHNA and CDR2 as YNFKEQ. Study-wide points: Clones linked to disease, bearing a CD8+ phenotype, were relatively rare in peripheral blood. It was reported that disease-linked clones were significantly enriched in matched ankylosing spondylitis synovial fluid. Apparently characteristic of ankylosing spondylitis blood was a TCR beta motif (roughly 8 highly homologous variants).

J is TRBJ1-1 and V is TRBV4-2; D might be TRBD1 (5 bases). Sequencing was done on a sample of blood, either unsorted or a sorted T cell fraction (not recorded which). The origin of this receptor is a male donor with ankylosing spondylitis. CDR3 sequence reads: CAMGPGPLRMAEAFF. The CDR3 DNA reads TGTGCCATGGGCCCGGGACCTTTAAGGATGGCTGAAGCTTTCTTT.